This T cell receptor beta chain appears in the sequencing data of a study of control samples from healthy donors and cancer patients. Method: immunoSEQ multiplex PCR; TCRdb's copy keeps in-frame clones and lacks some. The sample has 15,000 to 20,000 clones; 85% to 90% are singletons. Trimming cost V 0 bases and J 6 bases, with 6 bases left between them. This CDR3 has 13 residues. CDR1 MNHEY and CDR2 SMNVEV come from the germline V gene (reference sequence). The sequenced sample consisted of PBMCs. The clonotype was recovered from a man aged 55 to 69 with head and neck cancer. V is TRBV27 and J is TRBJ2-1; D is perhaps TRBD1 (5 bases). DNA of the CDR3: TGTGCCAGCAGTTTATCACAGGTCAATGAGCAGTTCTTC. It is translated as CASSLSQVNEQFF.